Presented here are 11 T cell receptor beta chains from one specimen sequenced in a study of cytomegalovirus exposure and HLA in healthy donors (dated by TCRdb to between 2016 and 2019). Receptors were amplified or captured by the immunoSEQ multiplex PCR assay. For the multiplex PCR, a mixture combining 60 forward primers for TCR Vbeta segments and 13 reverse primers for TCR Jbeta segments was used. TCRdb carries this immuneACCESS record with in-frame sequences only. Its versions omit some clonotypes, under half of them owing to an unresolved V gene in the studies checked, with the rest unexplained. This sample comprises roughly 150,000 clones, approximately 80% of them detected only once. The top ten clones comprise about 2.2% of the sample. Sample: PBMCs. Every receptor here comes from a young man in good health and CMV-seronegative.

This chain joins TRBV28 and TRBJ1-1; D call uncertain. The CDR3 sequence is 12 residues long. In germline, CDR1 is MDHEN, CDR2 SYDVKM. Trimming removed 6 bases from V and 7 bases from J, with 12 bases in between. In nucleotides, the CDR3 is TGTGCCAGCAGCCATGCCCATAGTGAAGCTTTCTTT. Translating it yields CASSHAHSEAFF.

The chain joins TRBV4-1 to TRBJ2-3; 9 bases are shared with TRBD1. The length of the CDR3 is 16 residues. V lost 4 bases, J lost 0 bases, and 5 bases stayed unmatched. Per the germline V gene, CDR1 is MGHRA and CDR2 is YSYEKL. CDR3 loop: CASSPGQGWSTDTQYF. The CDR3 region has the DNA TGCGCCAGCAGCCCGGGACAGGGTTGGAGCACAGATACGCAGTATTTT.

The chain employs TRBV5-1 and TRBJ1-2; the D gene is possibly TRBD1 (6 bases). CDR1 SGHRS and CDR2 YFSETQ come from the germline V gene. The CDR3 is made up of 14 amino acids. Trimming pared 5 bases from V and 8 bases from J, leaving 19 bases between. This CDR3 reads CASRTPQGRGGYTF. The CDR3 region has the DNA TGCGCCAGCAGAACCCCGCAGGGCAGGGGAGGCTACACCTTC.

V and J are TRBV5-3 and TRBJ1-5; 8 nucleotides align to TRBD1. TRBV5-3 is reported as an ORF; its role is uncertain. The CDR3 is 18 amino acids. V lost 4 bases to trimming and J lost 1 base; unmatched junction nucleotides: 13. In nucleotides, the CDR3 is TGTGCCAGAAGCCATCCTTCAGGGGGCGGAGAAAGCAATCAGCCCCAGCATTTT. This gives the protein CARSHPSGGGESNQPQHF.

The chain recombines TRBV6-1 with TRBJ2-2; tentative D call: TRBD1 (5 bases). CDR1 MNHNS and CDR2 SASEGT come from the germline V gene. With 6 bases removed from V and 1 base from J, the gap between germline ends came to 9 bases. This CDR3 region has 14 residues. CDR3 coding DNA: TGTGCCAGCAGATCTACAGGGAACACCGGGGAGCTGTTTTTT. As protein: CASRSTGNTGELFF.

The chain couples TRBV5-1 to TRBJ2-1; D is perhaps TRBD2 (6 bases). Germline V CDR1 and CDR2: SGHRS, YFSETQ. The CDR3 totals 15 residues. Trimming stripped 6 bases from V and 0 bases from J, with 13 bases between. The CDR3 region has the DNA TGCGCCAGCACTCGGGAGATCGGCTCCTACAATGAGCAGTTCTTC. The encoded protein is CASTREIGSYNEQFF.

The V and J genes are TRBV11-2 and TRBJ2-5; no definite D call. The germline V gene encodes CDR1 SGHAT and CDR2 FQNNGV. The CDR3 is 13 amino acids. The V end lost 3 bases, the J end lost 0 bases, and 5 bases lay between the germline ends. The CDR3 region has the DNA TGTGCCAGCAGCTTCCAGTACCAAGAGACCCAGTACTTC. Amino acid sequence: CASSFQYQETQYF.

The chain carries TRBV11-2 and TRBJ1-4, with D maybe TRBD1 (5 bases). Germline lookup yields CDR1 SGHAT and CDR2 FQNNGV. Trimming shortened V by 3 bases and J by 7 bases, and 15 bases separated the two germline ends. This CDR3 spans 15 amino acids. CDR3 nucleotide sequence: TGTGCCAGCAGCTTGACAGATCAAGGTAGTGAAAAACTGTTTTTT. It yields the protein CASSLTDQGSEKLFF.

V and J are TRBV18 and TRBJ1-2; D may be TRBD1 (6 bases). Germline values: CDR1 KGHSH, CDR2 LQKENI. This CDR3 is built from 14 residues. Trimming cost V 2 bases and J 6 bases, with 13 bases left between them. In DNA form, the CDR3 reads TGTGCCAGCTCACCAAGTGGGGGCGTGCATGGCTACACCTTC. This gives the protein CASSPSGGVHGYTF.

This rearrangement joins TRBV28 to TRBJ2-7; the match to TRBD2 covers 9 bases. Looked up from germline, CDR1 is MDHEN and CDR2 is SYDVKM. There are 12 residues in the CDR3. V was clipped by 8 bases and J by 4 bases; unmatched bases: 3. The CDR3 sequence: CASGGRGYEQYF. The CDR3 nucleotides are TGTGCCAGCGGCGGGAGGGGATACGAGCAGTACTTC.

The CDR3 coding sequence is TGCGCCAGCAGCCCAACGACAGGGGGGCATAATTCACCCCTCCACTTT. It encodes CASSPTTGGHNSPLHF. The V gene is TRBV5-1, the J gene TRBJ1-6; the match to TRBD1 covers 9 bases. With 4 bases clipped from V and 5 bases from J, the junction kept 7 bases outside the gene matches. This CDR3 has 16 residues. Looked up from germline, CDR1 is SGHRS and CDR2 is YFSETQ.